Listed here are 10 T cell receptor beta chains from one sample, sequenced in a study of human T cells and chemical hapten exposure (dated by TCRdb to 2020 to 2023). The library was prepared using RACE. Sequenced on a NextSeq 500. Clones were called with MiXCR by TCRdb after fastp trimmed the public reads at Q25, and only in-frame beta chains were retained. Each CDR3 protein gets just one entry, which takes the most common genes and DNA from the rows behind it. The table for this sample lists tens of thousands of distinct CDR3 sequences; approximately 10% of them were counted only once. 1.4% of the sample comes from the top ten. What this sample's time point label stands for: patch test 3, about 24 weeks after DPC sensitization. The treatment or condition label for this specimen denotes: therapeutic diphenylcyclopropenone sensitization with weekly scalp DPC. The sample consisted of whole blood, taken in connection with sensitization to the hapten diphenylcyclopropenone (DPC). The source is a woman aged 50 to 65 with alopecia areata. Some clones in this sample may be carry-over from other donors' samples.

The table lists this clonotype with many counts. This sequence joins TRBV4-1 and TRBJ1-2; D gene unclear. V was clipped by 0 bases and J by 10 bases, with 15 bases between them. CDR1 is MGHRA, CDR2 YSYEKL, per germline. The CDR3 totals 14 residues. CDR3 bases: TGCGCCAGCAGCCAAGATCTCCAGTGGCGGCCCTACACCTTC. It codes for CASSQDLQWRPYTF.

V gene TRBV20-1 combines with J gene TRBJ2-3, with TRBD2 matching over 12 bases. This CDR3 region has 14 residues. Germline V lookup: CDR1 DFQATT, CDR2 SNEGSKA (reference sequence). J lost 4 bases, V lost 6 bases, and 5 bases had no gene match. The DNA for the CDR3 is TGCAGTGCCCCGACTAGCGGGAGACCAGATACGCAGTATTTT. Its translation: CSAPTSGRPDTQYF.

In its sample, this clonotype was seen many times. The genes are TRBV20-1 and TRBJ1-2; D gene ambiguous. There are 11 residues in the CDR3. The ends were cut back, 6 bases at V and 1 base at J, with 6 bases in the middle. The germline CDR1 and CDR2 sequences are DFQATT and SNEGSKA (reference sequence). The CDR3 sequence is CSAHINYGYTF. The CDR3 DNA sequence: TGCAGTGCACATATTAACTATGGCTACACCTTC.

CDR3 sequence: CASSPQGTVDYEQYF. The CDR3, as DNA: TGTGCCAGCAGCCCCCAAGGGACGGTGGACTACGAGCAGTACTTC. The chain has TRBV9 and TRBJ2-7, with D perhaps being TRBD1 or TRBD2 (5 bases each). The ends were cut back, 4 bases at V and 3 bases at J, with 17 bases in the middle. CDR3 length: 15 residues. Germline-derived CDR1 and CDR2 are SGDLS and YYNGEE.

This clonotype was seen ten or more times. The CDR3: CASSQGGDQPQHF. The DNA for the CDR3 is TGTGCCAGCAGCCAAGGCGGTGATCAGCCCCAGCATTTT. This chain uses TRBV3-1 with TRBJ1-5; D gene uncertain. Trimming took off 1 base at V and 5 bases at J, with 6 bases between the two ends. Germline V lookup: CDR1 LGHDT, CDR2 YNNKEL (reference sequence). This CDR3 is built from 13 residues. The whole variable domain, remainder taken from reference TRBV3-1 and TRBJ1-5, is DTAVSQTPKYLVTQMGNDKSIKCEQNLGHDTMYWYKQDSKKFLKIMFSYNNKELIINETVPNRFSPKSPDKAHLNLHINSLELGDSAVYFCASSQGGDQPQHFGDGTRLSIL.

V is TRBV28 and J is TRBJ2-7; D possibly corresponds to TRBD1 (5 bases). The CDR3 covers 13 residues. CDR1 is MDHEN and CDR2 is SYDVKM in the germline V gene. Trimming pared 5 bases from V and 3 bases from J, leaving 11 bases between. The CDR3 sequence: CASSPTAIYEQYF. CDR3 DNA sequence: TGTGCCAGCAGTCCGACAGCGATCTACGAGCAGTACTTC.

The V gene is TRBV21-1, the J gene TRBJ1-2. TRBV21-1 has pseudogene status. The CDR3 totals 15 residues. Written as DNA, the CDR3 is TGTGCCAGCAGCAAATCGGGGAGGGAACGGGATGGCTACACCTTC. This gives the protein CASSKSGRERDGYTF.

The CDR3 reads CASSQRGEGNTIYF. CDR3 bases: TGTGCCAGCAGTCAAAGGGGGGAAGGAAACACCATATATTTT. V usage is TRBV7-9 and J usage is TRBJ1-3, with D perhaps TRBD1 (6 bases). The ends were cut back, 6 bases at V and 4 bases at J, with 13 bases in the middle. The CDR3 spans 14 residues. Germline CDR1 is SEHNR and CDR2 is FQNEAQ (reference sequence).

This clonotype has more than one count but fewer than ten. The chain is built from TRBV7-2 and TRBJ2-3, with 8 bases matching TRBD2. Germline V gene lookup returns CDR1 SGHTA and CDR2 FQGNSA. The length of the CDR3 is 17 residues. The J segment lost 0 bases and the V segment lost 2 bases, leaving 7 bases of the junction unmatched. CDR3: CASSLTAGTRSTDTQYF. CDR3 nucleotide sequence: TGTGCCAGCAGCTTAACGGCCGGGACTAGGAGCACAGATACGCAGTATTTT.

The CDR3 DNA sequence: TGTGCCAGCAGCCTTCGCGACGAGCAGTACTTC. Protein sequence: CASSLRDEQYF. J is TRBJ2-7 and V is TRBV28; D unresolved. CDR3 length equals 11 residues. Germline lookup yields CDR1 MDHEN and CDR2 SYDVKM. The ends were cut back, 6 bases at V and 5 bases at J, with 8 bases in the middle. The variable domain in full, with the rest retrieved from reference TRBV28 and TRBJ2-7, is DVKVTQSSRYLVKRTGEKVFLECVQDMDHENMFWYRQDPGLGLRLIYFSYDVKMKEKGDIPEGYSVSREKKERFSLILESASTNQTSMYLCASSLRDEQYFGPGTRLTVT.